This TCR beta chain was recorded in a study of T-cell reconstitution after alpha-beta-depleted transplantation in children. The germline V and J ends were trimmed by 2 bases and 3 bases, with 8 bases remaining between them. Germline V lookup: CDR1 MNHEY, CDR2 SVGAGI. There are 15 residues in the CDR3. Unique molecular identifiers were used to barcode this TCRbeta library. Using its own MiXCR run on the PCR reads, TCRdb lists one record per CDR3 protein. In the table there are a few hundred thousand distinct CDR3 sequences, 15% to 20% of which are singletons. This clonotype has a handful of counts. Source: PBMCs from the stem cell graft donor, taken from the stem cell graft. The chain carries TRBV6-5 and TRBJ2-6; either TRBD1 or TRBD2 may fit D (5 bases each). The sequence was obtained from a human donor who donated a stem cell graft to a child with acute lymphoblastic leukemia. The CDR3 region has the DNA TGTGCCAGCAGTTACCAGGGAGATGGGGCCAACGTCCTGACTTTC. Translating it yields CASSYQGDGANVLTF.